The rows below give T cell receptor beta chains drawn from one sample of a study of cytomegalovirus exposure and HLA in healthy donors. The data were produced by immunoSEQ multiplex PCR, yet TCRdb's version contains in-frame clones alone and is incomplete. Of 180,000 or so clones in the sample, 79% are singletons; the top ten hold less than 2.5%. Sequences were obtained from PBMCs. These receptors originate from a woman aged 50 to 65 in good health and CMV-seronegative. Each CDR3 is given without its conserved first and last residue.

TRBV4-3	ASSQGRYQETQY
TRBV28	ASSTNLGGYT
TRBV4-1	ASSQDRVTLVYGYT
TRBV28	ASSLPDRGRAEAF
TRBV18	ASSPSRGGTEAF
TRBV30	AWKGRSYEQY
TRBV4-3	ASSQVPRLAGGFEQF
TRBV30	AWNVRGAGNQPQH
TRBV18	ASSPQGQETQY
TRBV10-2	ASSDPSRETQY
TRBV7-9	ASSPGGAGTDTQY
TRBV21-1	ASSKGDSSNYGYT
TRBV5-1	ASSLEMTSVAYEQY
TRBV28	ASRSGLAQYNEQF
TRBV19	ATSDRGGNQPQH
TRBV28	ASSWTGDTEAF
TRBV6-6	ASSYGTATNTEAF
TRBV11-2	ASSYPVGLAGGYQETQY
TRBV7-2	ASSSRQLNQPQH
TRBV30	AWSVRGGGQPQH
TRBV27	ASSLSRVWETQY
TRBV6-5	ASKPTVEKSYEQY
TRBV6-5	ASHKGGASYEQY
TRBV5-5	ASSSNSPLH
TRBV7-6	ATSLGTASSGNTIY
TRBV18	ASSPQREGQPQH
TRBV7-8	ASSLAHNSYEQY
TRBV27	ASSLLQGSYNEQF
TRBV14	ASSQIRGGGTDTQY
TRBV6-5	ASSYSQGDNSPLH
TRBV7-2	ASSLDRADNSPLH
TRBV2	ASSEEGGVAKNIQY
TRBV27	ASSKTGARATEAF
TRBV7-9	SSSLGPTSGVSGELF
TRBV7-2	ASSLGKPGATEAF
TRBV5-1	ASSQGQGAYEQY
TRBV21-1	ASSKDWGGFRF
TRBV5-1	ASTPRGGRETQY
TRBV7-2	ASSNRVEAF
TRBV19	ASSIVLASSALTEQF
TRBV7-2	ASSPGGAGETQY
TRBV7-9	ANSFLTDRASLH
TRBV5-1	ASSLPGTTTYNEQF
TRBV5-1	ASSLGGAGHDEQY
TRBV7-6	ASSAGLGDTDTQY
TRBV4-1	ASSQVDPGDRGYEQY
TRBV5-1	ASSLAKASSYNEQF
TRBV9	ASSGGQGADEKLF
TRBV5-1	ASSLLSTNTGELF
TRBV27	ASALSGGLGNQPQH
TRBV7-9	SSSLEGRGHMNTEAF
TRBV10-3	AINTSGGENEQF
TRBV7-9	ASSPPGHPNTEAF
TRBV6-5	ASSTWGRANSPLH
TRBV28	ASASGGSTDTQY
TRBV6-5	ASTERASYNEQF
TRBV30	AWSAGTGFSEQH
TRBV19	ASSIETSGSYEQY
TRBV13	ASSPTFRRSSYNSPLH
TRBV28	ASSYYGQGYEQY